This T cell receptor (beta chain) was captured in a study of vaccination and CD4 T cells after COVID-19. Overall study context: Two of the convalescents were Hispanic, and the group consisted of six males and four females. Samples were taken after vaccination, a median of about 73 days after dose two, with a range of 14 to 241. Each control was exposed to a CEFX pool, an HIV-1 Nef pool, or no peptide at all.

A note on this clonotype: Its target is not known.

Cultured CD4+ T-cell DNA underwent Oncomine TCR Beta short-read sequencing. Via MiXCR, TCRdb re-called the PCR reads, giving one row per CDR3 protein. In the table there are approximately 17,000 distinct CDR3 sequences, 45% to 65% of which are singletons. Specified treatment: approximately nine-day PBMC culture with coronavirus spike peptide pools or control peptides (ViraFEST assay). Germline trimming cut 1 base from V and 6 bases from J; bases unmatched to any gene: 18. This CDR3 is 18 amino acids long. CDR1 KGHSH and CDR2 LQKENI come from the germline V gene. This sequence joins TRBV18 and TRBJ2-7, with 7 nucleotides matching TRBD2. The input for sequencing was CD4+ T cells from blood, cultured in vitro, taken before SARS-CoV-2 vaccination. This clonotype was obtained from a human donor who had recovered from COVID-19. Written as DNA, the CDR3 is TGTGCCAGCTCACCACGGGTGACGGCAGGGAGGGCCGGTTTCGAGCAGTACTTC. This codes for CASSPRVTAGRAGFEQYF.